These 32 T cell receptor beta chains share one sample of origin, sequenced in a study of blood T cells in healthy people across ages. Combining a sample-barcoded 5' primer with a J-beta primer mix, a second PCR ran for about 6 to 12 cycles. TCRdb reprocessed the 5' RACE reads with MiXCR, giving one entry per CDR3 protein. The sample lists about 380,000 distinct CDR3 sequences, approximately 47% occurring once. The specimen sequenced was blood. Receptor source: a man between 60 and 75 years old in good health.

This clonotype was counted only a few times. V usage is TRBV7-2 and J usage is TRBJ1-1; a weak D match, TRBD1 (5 bases). Germline CDR1 is SGHTA and CDR2 is FQGNSA. This CDR3 region has 13 residues. V lost 8 bases, J lost 1 base, and 11 bases lay in between. The CDR3 here is CASSAGRNTEAFF. The CDR3 DNA reads as TGTGCCAGCTCGGCAGGGAGGAACACTGAAGCTTTCTTT.

The chain recombines TRBV4-2 with TRBJ2-7; possibly TRBD1 for D (6 bases). V shed 5 bases and J shed 4 bases, with 27 bases lying between them. The CDR3 consists of 18 residues. Germline V gene lookup returns CDR1 LGHNA and CDR2 YNFKEQ. The CDR3 DNA sequence: TGTGCCAGCAGCACTTATACCCAGGGCGAGGGGGTAAGTTACGAGCAGTACTTC. This gives the protein CASSTYTQGEGVSYEQYF.

The table lists this clonotype with a few counts. The gene calls are TRBV29-1 and TRBJ2-1, with a possible D match to TRBD2 (6 bases). V was trimmed by 1 base and J by 3 bases, leaving 7 bases between them. The CDR3 runs to 13 residues. Per the germline V gene, CDR1 is SQVTM and CDR2 is ANQGSEA. CDR3 nucleotides: TGCAGCGTTGAAGGGGGACTCTACAATGAGCAGTTCTTC. Protein: CSVEGGLYNEQFF.

The gene calls are TRBV9 and TRBJ2-7, with a tentative D call TRBD2 (6 bases). Deletions cut 4 bases from V and 3 bases from J, with 14 bases between. CDR3 size: 14 residues. Germline values: CDR1 SGDLS, CDR2 YYNGEE. The CDR3 loop is CASSPKRLGYEQYF. CDR3 DNA: TGTGCCAGCAGCCCGAAACGACTAGGCTACGAGCAGTACTTC.

This chain connects TRBV7-6 to TRBJ1-2; tentatively, D is TRBD1 (6 bases). In germline, CDR1 is SGHVS, CDR2 FNYEAQ. This CDR3 spans 15 amino acids. The germline V and J ends were trimmed by 2 bases and 8 bases, with 18 bases remaining between them. CDR3: CASSLSSRGLGGYTF. The CDR3 bases are TGTGCCAGCAGCTTATCCTCCAGGGGCCTCGGGGGCTACACCTTC.

The table lists this clonotype with many counts. V gene TRBV7-2 combines with J gene TRBJ2-5; the match to TRBD2 covers 7 bases. The CDR3 contains 14 residues. Germline assignment: CDR1 SGHTA and CDR2 FQGNSA. The V segment lost 2 bases and the J segment 5 bases; nucleotides outside the gene matches: 5. The CDR3 DNA reads as TGTGCCAGCAGCTTACAGGGAGGGTCGGAGACCCAGTACTTC. It codes for CASSLQGGSETQYF.

This clonotype was seen repeatedly, ten times or more. The rearrangement uses TRBV5-1 and TRBJ2-7, with TRBD2 as a possible D gene (6 bases). V lost 3 bases to trimming and J lost 6 bases, with 13 bases between them. CDR3 length: 13 residues. Germline CDR1 and CDR2: SGHRS and YFSETQ. This chain's CDR3 is CASSCGAGLEQYF. The CDR3 DNA follows: TGCGCCAGCAGCTGCGGGGCGGGCCTCGAGCAGTACTTC.

The chain has TRBV11-2 and TRBJ2-5; a weak D match, TRBD2 (5 bases). V gave up 1 base and J gave up 7 bases, with 7 bases separating them. Per germline, CDR1 SGHAT and CDR2 FQNNGV. CDR3 length: 12 amino acids. Written as DNA, the CDR3 is TGTGCCAGCAGCTTAGGGGGAGCGACCCAGTACTTC. Protein sequence: CASSLGGATQYF.

This clonotype was detected only a few times. The chain recombines TRBV7-2 with TRBJ2-5, with a possible D match to TRBD1 (5 bases). The CDR3 loop spans 14 amino acids. CDR1 and CDR2 from the germline V gene are SGHTA and FQGNSA. V dropped 4 bases and J dropped 5 bases, with 14 bases sitting between them. The chain's CDR3 is CASSSQGRVETQYF. As DNA, the CDR3 is TGTGCCAGCAGCTCTCAGGGTAGAGTGGAGACCCAGTACTTC. The variable domain in full, with the rest retrieved from reference TRBV7-2 and TRBJ2-5, is GAGVSQSPSNKVTEKGKDVELRCDPISGHTALYWYRQSLGQGLEFLIYFQGNSAPDKSGLPSDRFSAERTGGSVSTLTIQRTQQEDSAVYLCASSSQGRVETQYFGPGTRLLVL.

CDR3 coding DNA: TGTGCCAGCAGCGTAAGTTACCACAATGAGCAGTACTTC. It codes for CASSVSYHNEQYF. The chain combines TRBV7-2 with TRBJ2-5; D is unclear. The CDR3 loop spans 13 amino acids. Germline CDR1 reads SGHTA; CDR2 reads FQGNSA. Trimming removed 5 bases from V and 11 bases from J, with 18 bases in between. Full variable domain (rest looked up from reference TRBV7-2 and TRBJ2-5): GAGVSQSPSNKVTEKGKDVELRCDPISGHTALYWYRQSLGQGLEFLIYFQGNSAPDKSGLPSDRFSAERTGGSVSTLTIQRTQQEDSAVYLCASSVSYHNEQYFGPGTRLLVL.

The chain has TRBV29-1 and TRBJ2-4; D may be TRBD2 (6 bases). This CDR3 region has 13 residues. From germline, CDR1 is SQVTM and CDR2 ANQGSEA. V was cut by 4 bases and J by 13 bases, with 20 bases left in between. In nucleotides, the CDR3 is TGCAGCGTTGCGTTTTTGCTAGCTCGGGGGCAGTACTTC. Protein sequence: CSVAFLLARGQYF.

This chain links TRBV19 with TRBJ1-4; D ambiguous. The V end was cut by 5 bases, the J end by 8 bases, with 9 bases between. The CDR3 totals 12 residues. Germline V lookup: CDR1 LNHDA, CDR2 SQIVND (reference sequence). The CDR3 region is CASSPPGEKLFF. Written as DNA, the CDR3 is TGTGCCAGTAGTCCGCCGGGGGAAAAACTGTTTTTT.

The chain combines TRBV7-9 with TRBJ2-7; a possible D gene is TRBD1 (6 bases). The CDR3 consists of 11 residues. The V end was cut by 8 bases, the J end by 3 bases, with 8 bases between. Per the germline V gene, CDR1 is SEHNR and CDR2 is FQNEAQ (reference sequence). CDR3 bases: TGTGCCAGCGGGGGCCACTACGAGCAGTACTTC. Protein sequence: CASGGHYEQYF.

This sequence joins TRBV2 and TRBJ2-7; 10 nucleotides agree with TRBD2. Germline V gene lookup returns CDR1 SNHLY and CDR2 FYNNEI. CDR3 length equals 15 residues. V trimming: 6 bases; J trimming: 7 bases; junction bases outside the gene matches: 12. The CDR3 loop reads CASRGLAEPLKEQYF. In DNA form, the CDR3 reads TGTGCCAGCAGAGGACTAGCGGAGCCCCTTAAGGAGCAGTACTTC. Using reference TRBV2 and TRBJ2-7 for the parts outside the CDR3, the full variable domain is EPEVTQTPSHQVTQMGQEVILRCVPISNHLYFYWYRQILGQKVEFLVSFYNNEISEKSEIFDDQFSVERPDGSNFTLKIRSTKLEDSAMYFCASRGLAEPLKEQYFGPGTRLTVT.

This clonotype was picked up a small number of times. The chain combines TRBV20-1 with TRBJ1-2, with 8 nucleotides matching TRBD1. Trimming cost V 0 bases and J 7 bases; bases outside gene matches: 16. CDR3 size: 17 residues. Germline V CDR1 and CDR2: DFQATT, SNEGSKA (reference sequence). CDR3 sequence (DNA): TGCAGTGCTAGAGATCTGGACAGGGCAAACTTGGGCTCTGGCTACACCTTC. Its translation: CSARDLDRANLGSGYTF.

This clonotype was observed a single time. The chain has TRBV7-8 and TRBJ2-1, with a tentative D call TRBD2 (6 bases). The germline CDR1 and CDR2 sequences are SGHVS and FQNEAQ. V gave up 3 bases and J gave up 6 bases, with 15 bases separating them. The CDR3 runs to 15 residues. CDR3 sequence: CASSFRDSFSNEQFF. CDR3 nucleotides: TGTGCCAGCAGCTTCCGGGACTCTTTCTCCAATGAGCAGTTCTTC.

A few counts support this clonotype. The chain uses TRBV28 and TRBJ2-3; 7 bases are shared with TRBD1. The CDR3 loop spans 14 amino acids. Germline V gene sequence: CDR1 MDHEN, CDR2 SYDVKM. The V gene end was trimmed by 5 bases and the J gene end by 3 bases; junction bases not matched to a gene: 5. CDR3 region: CASSTNRGTDTQYF. As DNA, the CDR3 is TGTGCCAGCAGTACGAACAGGGGTACAGATACGCAGTATTTT. Supplemented by reference TRBV28 and TRBJ2-3, the full variable domain reads DVKVTQSSRYLVKRTGEKVFLECVQDMDHENMFWYRQDPGLGLRLIYFSYDVKMKEKGDIPEGYSVSREKKERFSLILESASTNQTSMYLCASSTNRGTDTQYFGPGTRLTVL.

The DNA of the CDR3 is TGTGCCAGCAAGGATGCAGGGGGGATGGGATCACCCCTCCACTTT. It encodes CASKDAGGMGSPLHF. This chain joins TRBV12-3 or TRBV12-4 and TRBJ1-6; 7 bases are a match to TRBD1. With 7 bases clipped from V and 10 bases from J, the junction kept 13 bases outside the gene matches. The CDR3 loop spans 15 amino acids.

Many counts were recorded for this clonotype. This CDR3 reads CASSLGGTQYF. The DNA for the CDR3 is TGTGCCAGCAGTTTAGGAGGGACCCAGTACTTC. The chain has TRBV12-3 or TRBV12-4 and TRBJ2-3; no firm D call. The J call is doubtful: the DNA matches TRBJ2-5 better. This CDR3 comprises 11 residues.

CDR3 in amino acids: CSAPRNYGYTF. In nucleotides, the CDR3 is TGCAGTGCTCCTAGAAACTATGGCTACACCTTC. The J gene is TRBJ1-2, the V gene TRBV20-1, with D unresolved. V was shortened by 5 bases and J by 2 bases, with 6 bases between the two germline ends. The length of the CDR3 is 11 residues. The germline gives CDR1 DFQATT, CDR2 SNEGSKA (reference sequence).

This clonotype has more than one count but fewer than ten. This chain links TRBV10-3 with TRBJ1-2; D might be TRBD1 (6 bases). V was shortened by 4 bases and J by 5 bases, with 8 bases between the two germline ends. The CDR3 loop spans 12 amino acids. Germline CDR1 reads ENHRY; CDR2 reads SYGVKD. CDR3 sequence: CAISVQGYGYTF. CDR3 nucleotides: TGTGCCATCAGTGTACAGGGTTATGGCTACACCTTC.

The chain links TRBV29-1 to TRBJ1-2; TRBD1 might be the D (5 bases). Germline V gives CDR1 SQVTM, CDR2 ANQGSEA. The CDR3 is 16 residues long. Deletions cut 5 bases from V and 0 bases from J, with 19 bases between. In DNA, the CDR3 is TGCAGCGTTAATCCCCGGGACCGAACCTCTAACTATGGCTACACCTTC. Translated: CSVNPRDRTSNYGYTF.

Worth noting for this clonotype: Being one base from a much bigger clone, this may be a read error. The chain combines TRBV27 with TRBJ2-2; D possibly corresponds to TRBD1 (5 bases). The CDR3 totals 15 residues. The germline gives CDR1 MNHEY, CDR2 SMNVEV (reference sequence). CDR3 in DNA: TGTGTCAGCAGTTTGGTAGGGGAACGGACCGGGGAGCTGTTTTTT. It translates to CVSSLVGERTGELFF.

J is TRBJ2-3 and V is TRBV10-2; 10 positions agree with TRBD2. This CDR3 has 16 residues. Trimming cost V 1 base and J 0 bases; bases outside gene matches: 1. Germline V gene sequence: CDR1 WSHSY, CDR2 SAAADI. CDR3 protein: CASSEWTSGSTDTQYF. The DNA for the CDR3 is TGCGCCAGCAGTGAGTGGACTAGCGGAAGCACAGATACGCAGTATTTT.

The V gene is TRBV15, the J gene TRBJ2-5; a weak D match, TRBD2 (5 bases). The CDR3 runs to 12 residues. V lost 8 bases, J lost 1 base, and 8 bases lay in between. Germline CDR1 reads LNHNV; CDR2 reads YYDKDF (reference sequence). The CDR3 DNA follows: TGTGCCACCGCACGGGGCCAAGAGACCCAGTACTTC. As protein: CATARGQETQYF.

The gene calls are TRBV20-1 and TRBJ2-7; TRBD1 matches 9 bases. From germline, CDR1 is DFQATT and CDR2 SNEGSKA (reference sequence). Losses at the gene ends were 3 bases for V and 10 bases for J; bases not matched to a gene: 13. The CDR3 consists of 14 residues. As DNA, the CDR3 is TGCAGTGCTAGGGGGACAGGGACCGTACTTATACAGTACTTC. Amino acids: CSARGTGTVLIQYF.

V usage is TRBV20-1 and J usage is TRBJ1-6; 8 bases align to TRBD1. V lost 6 bases and J lost 9; bases outside the gene matches: 7. The CDR3 is 13 amino acids. Per germline, CDR1 DFQATT and CDR2 SNEGSKA (reference sequence). Here the CDR3 reads CSAPDRETSPLHF. The CDR3 bases are TGCAGTGCCCCGGACAGGGAAACTTCACCCCTCCACTTT.

The genes are TRBV10-3 and TRBJ2-4; D gene uncertain. Matching the DNA end better, TRBJ2-7 makes the J call doubtful. The germline V gene has CDR1 ENHRY and CDR2 SYGVKD. This CDR3 is 12 amino acids long. The CDR3 sequence is CATARISYEQYF. The DNA of the CDR3 is TGTGCCACGGCAAGGATCTCCTACGAGCAGTACTTC.

The table lists this clonotype with a few counts. The CDR3 spells CSVGEGGVSYEQYF. In nucleotides, the CDR3 is TGCAGCGTTGGTGAAGGGGGCGTTTCCTACGAGCAGTACTTC. V usage is TRBV29-1 and J usage is TRBJ2-7; 7 bases line up with TRBD1. The J segment lost 1 base and the V segment lost 4 bases, leaving 7 bases of the junction unmatched. Germline V lookup: CDR1 SQVTM, CDR2 ANQGSEA. This CDR3 spans 14 amino acids.

For the CDR3, the DNA is TGTGCCAGCAGTCCCATGGGGATATCGTCCCATGAGCAGTTCTTC. Translating it yields CASSPMGISSHEQFF. The chain couples TRBV27 to TRBJ2-1; unclear D gene. The germline V gene has CDR1 MNHEY and CDR2 SMNVEV (reference sequence). The CDR3 length is 15 residues. Trimming removed 5 bases from V and 8 bases from J, with 19 bases in between.

The rearrangement uses TRBV14 and TRBJ2-1, with no clear D. The V and J ends lost 1 base and 1 base respectively, with 11 bases between them. This CDR3 region has 16 residues. Per the germline V gene, CDR1 is SGHDN and CDR2 is FVKESK. The CDR3 loop reads CASSQGLGVSYNEQFF. The CDR3 DNA reads TGTGCCAGCAGCCAAGGGCTAGGTGTGTCCTACAATGAGCAGTTCTTC.

V gene TRBV7-2 combines with J gene TRBJ2-5; no reliable D call. The germline CDR1 and CDR2 sequences are SGHTA and FQGNSA. The CDR3 runs to 14 residues. The V and J ends lost 2 bases and 2 bases respectively, with 9 bases between them. CDR3 nucleotide sequence: TGTGCCAGCAGCTTACAGGCCGGGCAAGAGACCCAGTACTTC. Protein product: CASSLQAGQETQYF.